Below, 8 T cell receptor beta chains from the same sample are listed, as sequenced in a study of PD-L1 blockade in urothelial cancer. Here immunoSEQ multiplex PCR was the method, and the copy in TCRdb shows in-frame clones only, minus some. The sample lists roughly 17,000 clones, approximately 86% occurring once. This sample comprised PBMCs, obtained around atezolizumab (anti-PD-L1) treatment. These receptors all come from a man aged 45-60 years with urothelial cancer.

V gene TRBV9 combines with J gene TRBJ2-7; 8 bases agree with TRBD2. Germline lookup yields CDR1 SGDLS and CDR2 YYNGEE. With V trimmed by 4 bases and J by 4 bases, 13 bases remained unmatched. The CDR3 contains 16 residues. CDR3: CASSPQGKAGEYEQYF. CDR3 nucleotides: TGTGCCAGCAGCCCCCAAGGAAAAGCGGGAGAATACGAGCAGTACTTC.

This chain links TRBV7-2 with TRBJ1-2, with a weak D call TRBD1 (6 bases). V lost 5 bases and J 5 bases, leaving 12 bases between the germline ends. CDR3 length: 13 amino acids. Germline V gene sequence: CDR1 SGHTA, CDR2 FQGNSA. CDR3: CASSQGFGYGYTF. Here the CDR3 DNA reads TGTGCCAGCAGCCAGGGGTTCGGGTATGGCTACACCTTC.

The chain has TRBV6-1 and TRBJ1-5; 7 nucleotides match TRBD1. Losses at the gene ends were 6 bases for V and 3 bases for J; bases not matched to a gene: 5. Germline values: CDR1 MNHNS, CDR2 SASEGT. The CDR3 covers 14 residues. CDR3 protein: CASRTGQYNQPQHF. The CDR3 DNA sequence: TGTGCCAGCAGAACGGGACAGTACAATCAGCCCCAGCATTTT.

The J gene is TRBJ1-1, the V gene TRBV11-2, with unresolved D. Germline V CDR1 and CDR2: SGHAT, FQNNGV. V was cut by 1 base and J by 11 bases, with 11 bases left in between. This CDR3 contains 12 residues. The CDR3 DNA is TGTGCCAGCAGCTTAGTAGAGGGTGGGGCTTTCTTT. It encodes CASSLVEGGAFF.

The chain links TRBV29-1 to TRBJ2-7; 9 bases line up with TRBD2. Germline loops: CDR1 SQVTM, CDR2 ANQGSEA. Germline trimming cut 4 bases from V and 3 bases from J; bases unmatched to any gene: 4. The CDR3 spans 13 residues. The CDR3 DNA sequence: TGCAGCGTTGGCGGGAGGGCCTACTACGAGCAGTACTTC. This translates into CSVGGRAYYEQYF.

This rearrangement joins TRBV5-8 to TRBJ1-5; no clear D gene. From germline, CDR1 is SGHTS and CDR2 YDEGEE. The CDR3 has 15 amino acids. V was cut by 0 bases and J by 1 base, with 8 bases left in between. For the CDR3, the DNA is TGTGCCAGCAGCTTGGGTCAGATGAGCAATCAGCCCCAGCATTTT. The encoded protein is CASSLGQMSNQPQHF.

The chain combines TRBV5-6 with TRBJ2-1, with D possibly matching TRBD1 (5 bases). The ends were cut back, 0 bases at V and 12 bases at J, with 19 bases in the middle. CDR1 is SGHDT and CDR2 is YYEEEE in the germline V gene. This CDR3 has 15 residues. Written as DNA, the CDR3 is TGTGCCAGCAGCTTGGAGCGCAGGGTGGCTAGAGCGCAGTTCTTC. Translated: CASSLERRVARAQFF.

V and J are TRBV25-1 and TRBJ1-2; a weak D match, TRBD1 (5 bases). The V end lost 5 bases, the J end lost 1 base, and 11 bases lay between the germline ends. Germline CDR1 and CDR2: MGHDK and SYGVNS. The CDR3 spans 14 residues. Here the CDR3 reads CASSSLGHNYGYTF. CDR3 nucleotides: TGTGCCAGCAGTTCCCTCGGACATAACTATGGCTACACCTTC.